The 20 T cell receptor beta chains below were found in one sample sequenced in a study of regulatory T cells in long-lasting Graves disease. In building TCR beta libraries, iRepertoire HTBI primers were used together with Arm-PCR of CDR3 regions. TCRdb re-analysed the multiplex PCR reads in MiXCR, keeping a single row per CDR3 protein. The repertoire holds about 460,000 distinct CDR3 sequences, with about 22% as singletons. Stated time point: persistent/refractory GD, antithyroid drugs over 5 years with positive TRAb. PBMC RNA was the source of the TCR library. The sample in question was peripheral blood mononuclear cells (PBMCs), obtained when the disease was refractory, from a patient treated with antithyroid drugs. Every receptor here comes from a female donor with Graves disease.

This clonotype has at least ten counts. CDR3 sequence reads: CASRWTGETQYF. CDR3 nucleotide sequence: TGTGCCAGCAGATGGACAGGGGAGACCCAGTACTTC. The rearrangement links TRBV12-3 or TRBV12-4 to TRBJ2-5; 8 positions agree with TRBD1. J gave up 5 bases and V 6 bases, and 2 bases lay outside the gene matches. The CDR3 covers 12 residues.

V gene TRBV20-1 combines with J gene TRBJ2-4; D is unclear. The V and J ends lost 3 bases and 0 bases respectively, with 12 bases between them. Germline V gene sequence: CDR1 DFQATT, CDR2 SNEGSKA (reference sequence). The CDR3 is 15 amino acids. CDR3 DNA: TGCAGTGCTAGTCCACCGATACTAGCCAAAAACATTCAGTACTTC. It specifies CSASPPILAKNIQYF.

This clonotype was detected ten times or more. The chain couples TRBV15 to TRBJ2-7; 9 nucleotides align to TRBD1. CDR1 and CDR2 (germline): LNHNV, YYDKDF (reference sequence). V lost 4 bases, J lost 7 bases, and 20 bases stayed unmatched. The CDR3 length is 18 residues. This CDR3 reads CATSTSVAPGQGWMEQYF. The CDR3 nucleotides read TGTGCCACCAGCACCTCAGTCGCACCGGGACAGGGATGGATGGAGCAGTACTTC.

With regard to this clonotype: A single base separates this from a much larger clone, so it may be a read error. The chain has TRBV13 and TRBJ2-5; 9 bases align to TRBD1. After removal of 5 bases from V and 4 bases from J, the junction contained 8 bases not matched to a gene. The CDR3 has 15 amino acids. Germline lookup yields CDR1 PRHDT and CDR2 FYEKMQ (reference sequence). CDR3 residues: CASSDRGRLTETQYF. DNA of the CDR3: TGTGCCAGCAGCGACAGGGGGAGGTTAACAGAGACCCAGTACTTC.

A few counts support this clonotype. The chain employs TRBV20-1 and TRBJ2-3, with TRBD1 identical over 8 bases. V gave up 4 bases and J gave up 4 bases; unmatched junction bases: 7. Germline CDR1 DFQATT, CDR2 SNEGSKA (reference sequence). The length of the CDR3 is 14 residues. CDR3 nucleotide sequence: TGCAGTGCTAAGGACAGGGTCTTACCAGATACGCAGTATTTT. It is translated as CSAKDRVLPDTQYF.

V gene TRBV27 combines with J gene TRBJ2-7; D may be TRBD1 or TRBD2 (6 bases each). The CDR3 has 13 residues. V gave up 7 bases and J gave up 4 bases, with 14 bases separating them. Germline CDR1 and CDR2: MNHEY and SMNVEV (reference sequence). DNA of the CDR3: TGTGCCAGCACTACGAGGGGGGAATACGAGCAGTACTTC. Protein product: CASTTRGEYEQYF.

The chain employs TRBV20-1 and TRBJ2-7; 8 bases match TRBD1. CDR1 and CDR2 from the germline V gene are DFQATT and SNEGSKA (reference sequence). V dropped 2 bases and J dropped 3; count of bases not matched to a gene: 3. This CDR3 region has 13 residues. The CDR3 bases are TGCAGTGCTAGATTGGACAGGGACTACGAGCAGTACTTC. Translation: CSARLDRDYEQYF.

In this sample, this clonotype turned up many times. The rearrangement links TRBV6-1 to TRBJ2-7, with 10 bases identical to TRBD1. V trimming: 6 bases; J trimming: 5 bases; junction bases outside the gene matches: 25. This CDR3 spans 20 amino acids. Germline V gives CDR1 MNHNS, CDR2 SASEGT. The CDR3 loop reads CASRNPGQGLGSGELHEQYF. CDR3 DNA sequence: TGTGCCAGCAGGAACCCGGGACAGGGGTTGGGCAGCGGCGAGCTCCACGAGCAGTACTTC.

As regards this clonotype: One base away lies a much larger clone, so this may be a sequencing read error. The chain recombines TRBV12-3 or TRBV12-4 with TRBJ2-5; 8 bases match TRBD2. The CDR3 is made up of 13 amino acids. V trimming: 2 bases; J trimming: 7 bases; junction bases outside the gene matches: 3. CDR3 nucleotides: TGTGCCAGCAGTTTATTCCGGGGGGGGACCCAGTACTTC. Encoded protein: CASSLFRGGTQYF.

A few counts support this clonotype. The chain joins TRBV14 to TRBJ1-2; TRBD1 matches 7 bases. V trimming: 4 bases; J trimming: 2 bases; junction bases outside the gene matches: 4. There are 14 residues in the CDR3. Germline lookup yields CDR1 SGHDN and CDR2 FVKESK. The CDR3 region has the DNA TGTGCCAGCAGCCCGGGACAGATGAACTATGGCTACACCTTC. Amino acid sequence: CASSPGQMNYGYTF.

The chain links TRBV2 to TRBJ2-4, with D maybe TRBD2 (5 bases). Trimming cost V 7 bases and J 9 bases, with 16 bases left between them. The CDR3 sequence is 13 residues long. CDR1 is SNHLY, CDR2 FYNNEI, per germline. The CDR3 sequence: CASKLLGEGIQYF. The CDR3 DNA follows: TGTGCCAGCAAGCTTCTAGGTGAGGGCATTCAGTACTTC.

The count of this clonotype is one. This rearrangement joins TRBV4-1 to TRBJ1-2; no definite D call. Germline loops: CDR1 MGHRA, CDR2 YSYEKL. This CDR3 has 16 amino acids. V was shortened by 0 bases and J by 0 bases, with 11 bases between the two germline ends. The DNA for the CDR3 is TGCGCCAGCAGCCAAGATCCAGGCCAATCTAACTATGGCTACACCTTC. Its protein product is CASSQDPGQSNYGYTF.

This clonotype was seen a handful of times. The V call is TRBV27, the J call TRBJ2-4; D may correspond to TRBD1 or TRBD2 (6 bases each). The length of the CDR3 is 15 residues. Germline V lookup: CDR1 MNHEY, CDR2 SMNVEV (reference sequence). Trimming cost V 3 bases and J 1 base, with 10 bases left between them. CDR3: CASSLGGIAKNIQYF. For the CDR3, the DNA is TGTGCCAGCAGTTTGGGGGGCATCGCCAAAAACATTCAGTACTTC.

This clonotype was observed once. V is TRBV29-1 and J is TRBJ1-1; D gene ambiguous. This CDR3 spans 13 amino acids. The germline CDR1 and CDR2 sequences are SQVTM and ANQGSEA. Trimming removed 4 bases from V and 10 bases from J, with 19 bases in between. CDR3 coding DNA: TGCAGCGTTGCTGGGATAGTTGACTCCGCAGCTTTCTTT. Translating gives CSVAGIVDSAAFF.

This clonotype was seen at least ten times. CDR3 loop: CASSDQINYGYTF. For the CDR3, the DNA is TGTGCCAGCTCCGACCAGATCAACTATGGCTACACCTTC. This chain links TRBV28 with TRBJ1-2; D is ambiguous. The CDR3 is 13 residues long. The ends were cut back, 8 bases at V and 2 bases at J, with 12 bases in the middle. CDR1 and CDR2 from the germline V gene are MDHEN and SYDVKM.

Only a few counts were recorded for this clonotype. J is TRBJ2-5 and V is TRBV7-6; 8 bases match TRBD2. There are 16 residues in the CDR3. V gave up 4 bases and J gave up 2 bases; unmatched junction bases: 9. Germline-derived CDR1 and CDR2 are SGHVS and FNYEAQ. The CDR3 region is CASSSLSSGGQETQYF. The CDR3 DNA sequence: TGTGCCAGCAGCTCCCTCTCCAGCGGGGGACAAGAGACCCAGTACTTC.

The CDR3 protein is CASSFPQGKDRAGENTGELFF. The DNA for the CDR3 is TGTGCCAGCAGCTTTCCACAGGGAAAGGATAGAGCGGGAGAGAACACCGGGGAGCTGTTTTTT. The V gene is TRBV11-2, the J gene TRBJ2-2; 8 bases align to TRBD2. Losses at the gene ends were 3 bases for V and 1 base for J; bases not matched to a gene: 19. There are 21 residues in the CDR3. Germline V gives CDR1 SGHAT, CDR2 FQNNGV.

This clonotype was picked up a small number of times. The rearrangement links TRBV10-3 to TRBJ1-2, with a possible D match to TRBD1 (5 bases). Trimming cost V 6 bases and J 4 bases, with 18 bases left between them. The germline gives CDR1 ENHRY, CDR2 SYGVKD. The CDR3 has 15 residues. The CDR3 bases are TGTGCCATCAGGAATGACACCGACAGCCCCTATGGCTACACCTTC. Translation: CAIRNDTDSPYGYTF.

This clonotype was counted ten times or more. The chain uses TRBV30 and TRBJ1-1; the match to TRBD1 covers 9 bases. Germline CDR1 reads GTSNPN; CDR2 reads SVGIG (reference sequence). With 3 bases clipped from V and 11 bases from J, the junction kept 7 bases outside the gene matches. The CDR3 sequence is 12 residues long. This CDR3 is CAWSLDRGWAFF. CDR3 nucleotides: TGTGCCTGGAGCCTGGACAGGGGCTGGGCTTTCTTT.

This chain joins TRBV11-2 and TRBJ1-3; D call uncertain. V was trimmed by 4 bases and J by 4 bases, leaving 14 bases between them. There are 15 residues in the CDR3. Germline V gene lookup returns CDR1 SGHAT and CDR2 FQNNGV. The CDR3 DNA is TGTGCCAGCAGCTCAGAGTCCCTTTCGGGAAACACCATATATTTT. Its translation is CASSSESLSGNTIYF.